Presented here are 30 T cell receptor beta chains from one specimen sequenced in a study of beta chain features in type 1 diabetes. Study results and caveats: Shorter TCRB CDR3s, moderately but significantly so, marked every one of the four CD4+ subsets in Type 1 diabetes patients.

Every isolated RNA sample was fully reverse transcribed, so sequencing captured expressed TCRB transcripts. Data came from immunoSEQ multiplex PCR; TCRdb stores just in-frame clones and leaves some out. The sample records about 740,000 clones, roughly 12% being singletons. These receptors' targets are unknown. The sequencing sample was made of naive CD4+ T cells from blood. These receptors all come from a man between 18 and 29 years old with type 1 diabetes.

The chain recombines TRBV28 with TRBJ1-6; TRBD1 matches at 10 bases. The CDR3 loop spans 15 amino acids. Germline CDR1 MDHEN, CDR2 SYDVKM. Germline trimming cut 5 bases from V and 10 bases from J; bases unmatched to any gene: 8. CDR3 bases: TGTGCCAGCAGTACTCCCGGGACAGGGGCATCACCCCTCCACTTT. Encoded protein: CASSTPGTGASPLHF.

This clone was seen a handful of times. V and J are TRBV5-6 and TRBJ1-1; no clear D. The CDR3 extends over 14 amino acids. CDR1 SGHDT and CDR2 YYEEEE come from the germline V gene. V was pared by 1 base and J by 1 base, with 8 bases between. In nucleotides, the CDR3 is TGTGCCAGCAGCTTGTTTTCGGGGAACACTGAAGCTTTCTTT. Protein: CASSLFSGNTEAFF. Filled out from reference TRBV5-6 and TRBJ1-1, the complete variable domain reads DAGVTQSPTHLIKTRGQQVTLRCSPKSGHDTVSWYQQALGQGPQFIFQYYEEEERQRGNFPDRFSGHQFPNYSSELNVNALLLGDSALYLCASSLFSGNTEAFFGQGTRLTVV.

This clone was seen a few times. The V call is TRBV14, the J call TRBJ1-3; D gene unclear. This CDR3 is built from 17 residues. V was clipped by 0 bases and J by 0 bases, with 12 bases between them. Germline CDR1 reads SGHDN; CDR2 reads FVKESK. Written as DNA, the CDR3 is TGTGCCAGCAGCCAAGATTTGACCACAAGCTCTGGAAACACCATATATTTT. Protein sequence: CASSQDLTTSSGNTIYF.

V usage is TRBV19 and J usage is TRBJ1-5; D is unclear. The ends were cut back, 3 bases at V and 0 bases at J, with 12 bases in the middle. This CDR3 is 16 amino acids long. The germline gives CDR1 LNHDA, CDR2 SQIVND (reference sequence). CDR3 nucleotides: TGTGCCAGTAGTATGTTGGCAGCTTATAGCAATCAGCCCCAGCATTTT. Residues: CASSMLAAYSNQPQHF.

There are a few counts of this clone. Relative to the germline gene, one junction end is altered; a read error may explain this. V and J are TRBV5-1 and TRBJ1-1; no firm D call. Germline-derived CDR1 and CDR2 are SGHRS and YFSETQ. The CDR3 is 14 amino acids. The CDR3 protein is CASSLDGMNTEAFF. The CDR3 DNA is TGCGCCAGCAGTTTGGACGGAATGAACACTGAAGCTTTCTTT.

This rearrangement joins TRBV2 to TRBJ1-5, with a tentative D call TRBD1 (6 bases). In germline, CDR1 is SNHLY, CDR2 FYNNEI. The CDR3 totals 18 residues. The V and J ends lost 6 bases and 5 bases respectively, with 26 bases between them. Here the CDR3 reads CASRYRAFVEGGDQPQHF. The CDR3 bases are TGTGCCAGCAGATACAGGGCATTCGTCGAGGGGGGCGATCAGCCCCAGCATTTT.

This clone was picked up a small number of times. The chain is built from TRBV7-8 and TRBJ2-3, with TRBD2 identical over 7 bases. The CDR3 runs 12 residues. Germline trimming cut 5 bases from V and 11 bases from J; bases unmatched to any gene: 7. The germline gives CDR1 SGHVS, CDR2 FQNEAQ. The CDR3 coding sequence is TGTGCCAGCAGCCAGGGAGGGATTTGGCAGTATTTT. This translates into CASSQGGIWQYF.

In its sample, this clone was seen a few times. V usage is TRBV30 and J usage is TRBJ1-6, with no clear D. With 3 bases removed from V and 6 bases from J, the gap between germline ends came to 18 bases. This CDR3 contains 16 residues. Germline V gene lookup returns CDR1 GTSNPN and CDR2 SVGIG (reference sequence). CDR3: CAWRVIEWAGNSPLHF. CDR3 coding DNA: TGTGCCTGGAGGGTGATCGAGTGGGCTGGTAATTCACCCCTCCACTTT.

V and J are TRBV10-3 and TRBJ1-4; tentative D call: TRBD1 (6 bases). Germline CDR1 reads ENHRY; CDR2 reads SYGVKD. V dropped 3 bases and J dropped 5 bases, with 13 bases sitting between them. CDR3 length equals 15 residues. CDR3 DNA: TGTGCCATCAGTGACTCGACAGGAGAAAATGAAAAACTGTTTTTT. Translating it yields CAISDSTGENEKLFF.

This clone was observed a handful of times. The chain is built from TRBV30 and TRBJ1-2; 10 bases are a match to TRBD1. Germline lookup yields CDR1 GTSNPN and CDR2 SVGIG (reference sequence). The junction had 6 bases not matched to a gene; V was cut back by 0 bases and J by 8 bases. This CDR3 spans 14 amino acids. DNA of the CDR3: TGTGCCTGGAGTGTGGGACAGGGGACAGGAGGCTACACCTTC. Translated: CAWSVGQGTGGYTF.

This sequence joins TRBV30 and TRBJ1-2; possible D gene TRBD1, 6 bases. This CDR3 region has 12 residues. V was pared by 2 bases and J by 7 bases, with 11 bases between. CDR1 is GTSNPN, CDR2 SVGIG, per germline (reference sequence). The CDR3 reads CAWSPRDTGYTF. In DNA form, the CDR3 reads TGTGCCTGGAGTCCACGGGACACTGGCTACACCTTC.

This clone was seen only a few times. This chain links TRBV7-2 with TRBJ1-2; D remains ambiguous. Germline assignment: CDR1 SGHTA and CDR2 FQGNSA. The V and J ends lost 4 bases and 3 bases respectively, with 6 bases between them. The CDR3 is made up of 12 amino acids. The CDR3 DNA sequence: TGTGCCAGCAGCTGGGCCCACTATGGCTACACCTTC. It is translated as CASSWAHYGYTF. Using reference TRBV7-2 and TRBJ1-2 for the parts outside the CDR3, the full variable domain is GAGVSQSPSNKVTEKGKDVELRCDPISGHTALYWYRQSLGQGLEFLIYFQGNSAPDKSGLPSDRFSAERTGGSVSTLTIQRTQQEDSAVYLCASSWAHYGYTFGSGTRLTVV.

The chain combines TRBV6-6 with TRBJ2-5; 9 bases fit TRBD1. CDR3 length: 15 amino acids. Trimming took 5 bases from V and 2 from J; bases not matched to a gene: 6. The germline V gene has CDR1 MNHNY and CDR2 SVGAGI (reference sequence). The CDR3 protein is CASSDPDRGQETQYF. CDR3 DNA: TGTGCCAGCAGTGACCCTGACAGGGGGCAAGAGACCCAGTACTTC.

In its sample, this clone was seen a few times. The chain employs TRBV7-2 and TRBJ1-6; 9 nucleotides agree with TRBD1. The CDR3 has 14 residues. Germline-derived CDR1 and CDR2 are SGHTA and FQGNSA. J was trimmed by 9 bases and V by 5 bases; bases with no gene match: 5. The CDR3 loop reads CASSPWDRASPLHF. The CDR3 nucleotides are TGTGCCAGCAGCCCTTGGGACAGGGCTTCACCCCTCCACTTT.

In its sample, this clone was seen a few times. The rearrangement uses TRBV25-1 and TRBJ1-2; D is uncertain. The CDR3 totals 13 residues. V was pared by 3 bases and J by 4 bases, with 9 bases between. Germline V CDR1 and CDR2: MGHDK, SYGVNS. CDR3 coding DNA: TGTGCCAGCAGTGACGTACAGATCTATGGCTACACCTTC. This translates into CASSDVQIYGYTF.

The chain recombines TRBV9 with TRBJ1-6; D is unresolved. Trimming took off 4 bases at V and 5 bases at J, with 10 bases between the two ends. From germline, CDR1 is SGDLS and CDR2 YYNGEE. The CDR3 is 14 amino acids. For the CDR3, the DNA is TGTGCCAGCAGCCCGCGGGGAAATAATTCACCCCTCCACTTT. It yields the protein CASSPRGNNSPLHF.

The chain is built from TRBV27 and TRBJ2-3, with D tentatively TRBD2 (7 bases). V was shortened by 7 bases and J by 5 bases, with 16 bases between the two germline ends. There are 14 residues in the CDR3. Germline V lookup: CDR1 MNHEY, CDR2 SMNVEV (reference sequence). CDR3: CASTKGGGGDTQYF. CDR3 bases: TGTGCCAGCACCAAAGGGGGGGGTGGAGATACGCAGTATTTT.

This chain connects TRBV29-1 to TRBJ2-3, with TRBD2 as a possible D gene (5 bases). The V and J ends lost 7 bases and 2 bases respectively, with 25 bases between them. The germline V gene encodes CDR1 SQVTM and CDR2 ANQGSEA. This CDR3 is 17 amino acids long. Written as DNA, the CDR3 is TGCAGCGCGCCTAGCCCCACGCTAGCCACTGACACAGATACGCAGTATTTT. This translates into CSAPSPTLATDTDTQYF.

This clone appeared a few times. CDR3 bases: TGTGCCAGCAGTAATGAAGGTTTAGCCAAAAACATTCAGTACTTC. It encodes CASSNEGLAKNIQYF. J is TRBJ2-4 and V is TRBV11-2; D is uncertain. V was pared by 6 bases and J by 0 bases, with 12 bases between. The CDR3 runs 15 residues. The germline gives CDR1 SGHAT, CDR2 FQNNGV.

The J gene is TRBJ1-6, the V gene TRBV11-2; D unresolved. The V end was cut by 3 bases, the J end by 6 bases, with 0 bases between. Germline V gene sequence: CDR1 SGHAT, CDR2 FQNNGV. This CDR3 is built from 11 residues. The CDR3 region is CASSFNSPLHF. The CDR3 DNA reads TGTGCCAGCAGCTTTAATTCACCCCTCCACTTT.

This clone was counted between two and nine times. The chain carries TRBV5-4 and TRBJ2-1; D is possibly TRBD1 or TRBD2 (5 bases each). Trimming cost V 3 bases and J 4 bases, with 11 bases left between them. CDR3 size: 14 residues. CDR1 is SGHNT, CDR2 YYREEE, per germline (reference sequence). The CDR3 is CASSSRDAYNEQFF. CDR3 in DNA: TGTGCCAGCAGCTCTAGGGACGCGTACAATGAGCAGTTCTTC.

The CDR3 loop is CAIARGRDETQYF. The CDR3 DNA sequence: TGTGCCATCGCGAGGGGCAGGGACGAGACCCAGTACTTC. This sequence joins TRBV6-5 and TRBJ2-5; D tentatively fits TRBD1 or TRBD2 (5 bases each). This CDR3 contains 13 residues. V was pared by 10 bases and J by 5 bases, with 17 bases between. Germline assignment: CDR1 MNHEY and CDR2 SVGAGI.

This clone was seen a few times. The chain is built from TRBV6-5 and TRBJ2-5; maybe TRBD2 (7 bases). The germline gives CDR1 MNHEY, CDR2 SVGAGI. V lost 0 bases and J lost 3, with 14 bases in between. The CDR3 extends over 16 amino acids. The CDR3 DNA follows: TGTGCCAGCAGTTACTCTTGGCGGGGGCAAAAAGAGACCCAGTACTTC. Protein: CASSYSWRGQKETQYF.

The chain recombines TRBV28 with TRBJ2-1; either TRBD1 or TRBD2 may supply D (6 bases each). CDR3 length: 13 residues. Germline CDR1 is MDHEN and CDR2 is SYDVKM. The V end lost 11 bases, the J end lost 6 bases, and 17 bases lay between the germline ends. CDR3 sequence: CALTGAARNEQFF. CDR3 DNA: TGTGCCCTCACGGGGGCCGCCCGCAATGAGCAGTTCTTC.

This chain joins TRBV5-6 and TRBJ2-1, with D perhaps matching TRBD1 or TRBD2 (5 bases each). Germline V gives CDR1 SGHDT, CDR2 YYEEEE. V was shortened by 3 bases and J by 5 bases, with 15 bases between the two germline ends. This CDR3 region has 15 residues. The CDR3: CASSSGTEFDNEQFF. CDR3 nucleotide sequence: TGTGCCAGCAGCTCCGGGACGGAGTTCGACAATGAGCAGTTCTTC.

The chain is built from TRBV30 and TRBJ1-3; D is undetermined. The CDR3 is made up of 12 amino acids. Germline V CDR1 and CDR2: GTSNPN, SVGIG (reference sequence). The germline V and J ends were trimmed by 5 bases and 0 bases, with 5 bases remaining between them. The CDR3 protein is CAWVLSGNTIYF. CDR3 DNA sequence: TGTGCCTGGGTCCTCTCTGGAAACACCATATATTTT.

This clone occurred a few times. The J gene is TRBJ2-7, the V gene TRBV19, with unresolved D. Germline lookup yields CDR1 LNHDA and CDR2 SQIVND (reference sequence). V dropped 3 bases and J dropped 1 base, with 7 bases sitting between them. The CDR3 loop spans 13 amino acids. The CDR3 DNA reads as TGTGCCAGTAGTATGAGGCGTTCCTACGAGCAGTACTTC. This translates into CASSMRRSYEQYF.

This clone has a handful of counts. The chain uses TRBV19 and TRBJ1-2; tentative D call: TRBD1 (6 bases). Germline CDR1 is LNHDA and CDR2 is SQIVND (reference sequence). Trimming took 0 bases from V and 1 from J, leaving 15 bases between them. CDR3 length equals 17 residues. In DNA, the CDR3 is TGTGCCAGTAGTATAGATGGGCGTCGGGGGCATAACTATGGCTACACCTTC. Translating it yields CASSIDGRRGHNYGYTF.

This clone has a handful of counts. The J gene is TRBJ2-7, the V gene TRBV6-5, with 7 bases fitting TRBD1. CDR3 length: 12 residues. With 5 bases clipped from V and 7 bases from J, the junction kept 5 bases outside the gene matches. The germline gives CDR1 MNHEY, CDR2 SVGAGI. CDR3 amino acids: CASSPTGWEQYF. The CDR3 DNA is TGTGCCAGCAGTCCGACAGGGTGGGAGCAGTACTTC.

This clone was counted between two and nine times. The V gene is TRBV14, the J gene TRBJ2-6; the match to TRBD1 covers 9 bases. CDR3 size: 19 residues. Germline CDR1 SGHDN, CDR2 FVKESK. V shed 4 bases, J shed 0 bases, and the junction held 10 bases outside the gene matches. CDR3 bases: TGTGCCAGCAGCCTCAGGGGTGGACAGGGGATCTCTGGGGCCAACGTCCTGACTTTC. Protein sequence: CASSLRGGQGISGANVLTF.